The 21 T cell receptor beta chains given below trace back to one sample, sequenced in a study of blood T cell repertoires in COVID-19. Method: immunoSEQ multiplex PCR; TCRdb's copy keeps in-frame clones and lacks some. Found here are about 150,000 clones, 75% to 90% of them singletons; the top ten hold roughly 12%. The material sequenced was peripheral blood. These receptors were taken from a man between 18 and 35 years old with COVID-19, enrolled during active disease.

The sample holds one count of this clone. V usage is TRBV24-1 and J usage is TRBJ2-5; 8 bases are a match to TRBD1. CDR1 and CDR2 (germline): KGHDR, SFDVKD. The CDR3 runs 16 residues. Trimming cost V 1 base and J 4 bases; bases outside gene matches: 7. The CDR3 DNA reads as TGTGCCACCAGTGATTTCTCCAGGGGGCGGGGAGAGACCCAGTACTTC. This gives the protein CATSDFSRGRGETQYF.

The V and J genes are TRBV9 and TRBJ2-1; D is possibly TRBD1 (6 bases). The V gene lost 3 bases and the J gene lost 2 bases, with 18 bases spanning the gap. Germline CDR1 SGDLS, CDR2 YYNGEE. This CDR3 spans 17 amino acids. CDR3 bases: TGTGCCAGCAGCGCGCGCCCCGGCAGGGGAGCCTACAATGAGCAGTTCTTC. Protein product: CASSARPGRGAYNEQFF. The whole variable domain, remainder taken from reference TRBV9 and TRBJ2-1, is DSGVTQTPKHLITATGQRVTLRCSPRSGDLSVYWYQQSLDQGLQFLIQYYNGEERAKGNILERFSAQQFPDLHSELNLSSLELGDSALYFCASSARPGRGAYNEQFFGPGTRLTVL.

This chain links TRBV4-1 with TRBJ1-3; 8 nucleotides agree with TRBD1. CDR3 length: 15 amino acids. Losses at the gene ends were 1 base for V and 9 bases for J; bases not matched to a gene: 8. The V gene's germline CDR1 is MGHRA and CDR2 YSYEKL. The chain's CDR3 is CASSQGQGAMGTIYF. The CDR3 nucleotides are TGCGCCAGCAGCCAAGGGCAGGGGGCAATGGGCACCATATATTTT.

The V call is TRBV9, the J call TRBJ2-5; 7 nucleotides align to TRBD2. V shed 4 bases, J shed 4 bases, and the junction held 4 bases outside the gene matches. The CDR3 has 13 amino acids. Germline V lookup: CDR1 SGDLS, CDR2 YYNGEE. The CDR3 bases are TGTGCCAGCAGCACGGGGGGTATAGAGACCCAGTACTTC. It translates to CASSTGGIETQYF.

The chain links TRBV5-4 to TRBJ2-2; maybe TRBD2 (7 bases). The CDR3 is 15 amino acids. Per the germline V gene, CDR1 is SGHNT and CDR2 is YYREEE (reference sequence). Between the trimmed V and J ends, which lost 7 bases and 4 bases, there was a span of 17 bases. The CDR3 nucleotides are TGTGCCAGCCGAGGGGGGGCAGGGGTCACCGGGGAGCTGTTTTTT. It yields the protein CASRGGAGVTGELFF.

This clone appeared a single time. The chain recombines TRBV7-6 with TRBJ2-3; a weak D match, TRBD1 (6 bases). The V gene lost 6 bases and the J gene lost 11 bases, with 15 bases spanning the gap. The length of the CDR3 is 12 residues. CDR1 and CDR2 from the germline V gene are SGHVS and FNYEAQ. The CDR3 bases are TGTGCCAGCAGTCAACAGGGTACCAGGCAGTATTTT. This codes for CASSQQGTRQYF.

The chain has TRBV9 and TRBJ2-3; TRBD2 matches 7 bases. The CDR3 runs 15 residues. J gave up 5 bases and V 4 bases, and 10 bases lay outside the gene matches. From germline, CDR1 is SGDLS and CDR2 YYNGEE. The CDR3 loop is CASSPEAGEGDTQYF. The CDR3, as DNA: TGTGCCAGCAGCCCCGAGGCGGGAGAGGGAGATACGCAGTATTTT. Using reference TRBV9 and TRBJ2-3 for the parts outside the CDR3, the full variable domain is DSGVTQTPKHLITATGQRVTLRCSPRSGDLSVYWYQQSLDQGLQFLIQYYNGEERAKGNILERFSAQQFPDLHSELNLSSLELGDSALYFCASSPEAGEGDTQYFGPGTRLTVL.

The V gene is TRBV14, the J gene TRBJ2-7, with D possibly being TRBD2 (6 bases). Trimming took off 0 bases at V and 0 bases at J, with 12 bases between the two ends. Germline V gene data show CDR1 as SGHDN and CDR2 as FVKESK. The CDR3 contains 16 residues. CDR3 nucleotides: TGTGCCAGCAGCCAAGAAGGGGACTTAAGCTCCTACGAGCAGTACTTC. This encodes CASSQEGDLSSYEQYF.

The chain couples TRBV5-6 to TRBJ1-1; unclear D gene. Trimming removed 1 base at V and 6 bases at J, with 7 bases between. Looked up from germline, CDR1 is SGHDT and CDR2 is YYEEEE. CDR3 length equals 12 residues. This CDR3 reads CASSLYGAEAFF. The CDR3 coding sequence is TGTGCCAGCAGCTTGTACGGAGCTGAAGCTTTCTTT.

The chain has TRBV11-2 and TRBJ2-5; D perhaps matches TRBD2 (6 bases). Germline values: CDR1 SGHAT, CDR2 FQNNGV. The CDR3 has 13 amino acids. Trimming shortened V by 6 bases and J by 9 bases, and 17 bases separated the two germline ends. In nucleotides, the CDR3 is TGTGCCAGCAGAAAAACTAGCAGGCTGGCCCAGTACTTC. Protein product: CASRKTSRLAQYF.

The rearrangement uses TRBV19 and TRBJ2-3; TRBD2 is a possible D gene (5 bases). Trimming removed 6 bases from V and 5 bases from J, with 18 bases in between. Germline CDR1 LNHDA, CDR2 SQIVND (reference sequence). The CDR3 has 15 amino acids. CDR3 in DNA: TGTGCCAGTAGGATTTCTCGGCGGGCGAGAGATACGCAGTATTTT. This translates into CASRISRRARDTQYF.

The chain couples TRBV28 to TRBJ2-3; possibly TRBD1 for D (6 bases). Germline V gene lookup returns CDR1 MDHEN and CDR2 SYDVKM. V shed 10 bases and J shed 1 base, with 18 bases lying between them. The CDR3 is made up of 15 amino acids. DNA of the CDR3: TGTGCCACCTGCCGTAGGACAGTCCGCACAGATACGCAGTATTTT. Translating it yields CATCRRTVRTDTQYF.

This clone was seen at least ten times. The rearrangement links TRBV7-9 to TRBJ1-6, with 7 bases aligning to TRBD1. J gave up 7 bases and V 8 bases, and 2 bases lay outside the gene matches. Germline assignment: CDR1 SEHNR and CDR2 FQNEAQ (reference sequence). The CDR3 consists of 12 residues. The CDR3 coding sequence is TGTGCCAGCGGACAGGAGAATTCACCCCTCCACTTT. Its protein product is CASGQENSPLHF.

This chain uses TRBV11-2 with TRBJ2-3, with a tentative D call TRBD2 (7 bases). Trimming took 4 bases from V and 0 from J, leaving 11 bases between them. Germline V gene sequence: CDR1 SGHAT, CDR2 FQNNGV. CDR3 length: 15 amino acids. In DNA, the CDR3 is TGTGCCAGCAGCTCGGCGGGGGCTAGCACAGATACGCAGTATTTT. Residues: CASSSAGASTDTQYF. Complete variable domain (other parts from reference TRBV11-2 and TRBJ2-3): EAGVAQSPRYKIIEKRQSVAFWCNPISGHATLYWYQQILGQGPKLLIQFQNNGVVDDSQLPKDRFSAERLKGVDSTLKIQPAKLEDSAVYLCASSSAGASTDTQYFGPGTRLTVL.

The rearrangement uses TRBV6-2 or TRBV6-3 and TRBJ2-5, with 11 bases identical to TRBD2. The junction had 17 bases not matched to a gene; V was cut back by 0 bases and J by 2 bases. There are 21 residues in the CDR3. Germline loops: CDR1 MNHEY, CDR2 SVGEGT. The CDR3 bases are TGTGCCAGCAGTTACTCGATGGCCCCCGGACTAGCGGGTCACCCGCAAGAGACCCAGTACTTC. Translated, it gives CASSYSMAPGLAGHPQETQYF.

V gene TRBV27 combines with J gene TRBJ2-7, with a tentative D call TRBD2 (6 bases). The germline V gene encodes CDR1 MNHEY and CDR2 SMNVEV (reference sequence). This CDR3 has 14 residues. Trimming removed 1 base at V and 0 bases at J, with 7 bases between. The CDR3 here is CASSLFSGSYEQYF. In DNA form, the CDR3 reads TGTGCCAGCAGTTTATTTAGCGGCTCCTACGAGCAGTACTTC.

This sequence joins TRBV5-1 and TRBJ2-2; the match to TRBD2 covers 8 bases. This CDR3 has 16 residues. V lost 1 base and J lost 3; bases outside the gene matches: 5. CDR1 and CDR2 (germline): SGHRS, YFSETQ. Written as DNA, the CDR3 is TGCGCCAGCAGCTTGAGCGGGAGTGCGTACACCGGGGAGCTGTTTTTT. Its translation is CASSLSGSAYTGELFF.

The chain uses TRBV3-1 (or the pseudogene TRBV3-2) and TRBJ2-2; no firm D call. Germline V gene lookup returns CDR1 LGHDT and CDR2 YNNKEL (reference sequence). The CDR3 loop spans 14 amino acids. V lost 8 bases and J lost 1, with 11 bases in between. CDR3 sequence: CASSLAGNTGELFF. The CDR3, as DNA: TGTGCCAGCTCCTTGGCAGGGAACACCGGGGAGCTGTTTTTT.

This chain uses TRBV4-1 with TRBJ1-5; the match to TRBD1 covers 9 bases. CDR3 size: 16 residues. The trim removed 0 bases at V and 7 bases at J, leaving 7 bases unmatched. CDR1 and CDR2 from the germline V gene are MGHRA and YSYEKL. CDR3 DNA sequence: TGCGCCAGCAGCCAAGATAGGGACAGGGCGGAGCAGCCCCAGCATTTT. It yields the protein CASSQDRDRAEQPQHF.

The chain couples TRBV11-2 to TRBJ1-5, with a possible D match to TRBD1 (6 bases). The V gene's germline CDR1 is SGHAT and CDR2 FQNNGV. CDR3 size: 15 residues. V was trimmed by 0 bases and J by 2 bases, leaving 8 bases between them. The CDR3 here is CASSLDGGRNQPQHF. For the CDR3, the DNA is TGTGCCAGCAGCTTAGATGGGGGCCGCAATCAGCCCCAGCATTTT.

CDR3: CASSYSVGGQETQYF. In DNA, the CDR3 is TGTGCCAGCAGTTACTCAGTTGGGGGGCAAGAGACCCAGTACTTC. The V and J genes are TRBV6-5 and TRBJ2-5, with D possibly matching TRBD2 (6 bases). Germline V gene data show CDR1 as MNHEY and CDR2 as SVGAGI. The length of the CDR3 is 15 residues. The germline V and J ends were trimmed by 0 bases and 2 bases, with 10 bases remaining between them.